Below, one T cell receptor beta chain is given with its context. Its specificity is unknown. The sample has other DNA sequences that encode this CDR3 too. Adult donors, all healthy and HIV-negative, had no recent acute infections or vaccinations. CD4+ cell separation produced CD45RA+ naive and CD45RA-negative memory subsets. The record originates from a study of shared clonotypes between healthy human individuals. Study overall: Each donor's CD8 memory used one plate, CD8 naive two, each CD4 subset three. Points from the study as a whole: Limited genetic and exposure-history diversity came from having few donors.

Here immunoSEQ multiplex PCR was the method, and the copy in TCRdb shows in-frame clones only, minus some. This table has roughly 2.6 million clones, 90% to 95% appearing once. Trimming took 4 bases from V and 2 from J, leaving 0 bases between them. The CDR3 runs to 12 residues. Looked up from germline, CDR1 is SGHDN and CDR2 is FVKESK. Source material: naive CD4+ T cells sorted from blood. The subset was: CD45RA+ positively selected. The chain is built from TRBV14 and TRBJ2-6; no clear D. This clonotype was sampled from a man in his late teens or twenties in good health. As DNA, the CDR3 is TGTGCCAGCAGCCCTGGGGCCAACGTCCTGACTTTC. This sequence encodes CASSPGANVLTF.